Shown below are 14 T cell receptor beta chains from a single sample sequenced in a study of cytomegalovirus exposure and HLA in healthy donors. Primers included in the PCR were 60 Vbeta and 13 Jbeta primers. TCRdb keeps only in-frame clones here, not all; method: immunoSEQ multiplex PCR. The table shows over 150,000 clones, with around 73% occurring only once. Sequenced input: PBMCs. The receptors were sampled from a woman aged 25 to 39 in good health and CMV-seronegative.

This rearrangement joins TRBV5-5 to TRBJ1-2; possibly TRBD1 for D (5 bases). Germline CDR1 SGHKS, CDR2 YYEKEE (reference sequence). Trimming removed 0 bases at V and 9 bases at J, with 24 bases between. CDR3 length: 17 residues. The CDR3 DNA sequence: TGTGCCAGCAGCTTGGATATAGAAGCCCAGGCAAGGGGTAGCTACACCTTC. This sequence encodes CASSLDIEAQARGSYTF. Based on the CDR3 plus reference TRBV5-5 and TRBJ1-2, the full variable domain is DAGVTQSPTHLIKTRGQQVTLRCSPISGHKSVSWYQQVLGQGPQFIFQYYEKEERGRGNFPDRFSARQFPNYSSELNVNALLLGDSALYLCASSLDIEAQARGSYTFGSGTRLTVV.

The chain combines TRBV5-1 with TRBJ2-2; unclear D gene. Per the germline V gene, CDR1 is SGHRS and CDR2 is YFSETQ. This CDR3 region has 16 residues. Trimming cost V 3 bases and J 1 base, with 13 bases left between them. CDR3 nucleotide sequence: TGCGCCAGCAGCTCCCTACTACCCCAGAACACCGGGGAGCTGTTTTTT. It codes for CASSSLLPQNTGELFF.

V is TRBV5-1 and J is TRBJ2-5, with D tentatively TRBD1 (6 bases). The end of the DNA aligns better with TRBJ2-7, so the J call may be wrong. From germline, CDR1 is SGHRS and CDR2 YFSETQ. The CDR3 is 14 amino acids. The CDR3: CASSLDGQFYEQYF. CDR3 in DNA: TGCGCCAGCAGCTTGGACGGACAGTTCTACGAGCAGTACTTC.

This clone was seen only once. The V and J genes are TRBV5-1 and TRBJ2-1; 14 bases map to TRBD2. The CDR3 spans 18 residues. CDR1 is SGHRS, CDR2 YFSETQ, per germline. With V trimmed by 4 bases and J by 8 bases, 14 bases remained unmatched. The CDR3 protein is CASSPTSGGAFGFHEQFF. CDR3 nucleotide sequence: TGCGCCAGCAGCCCGACTAGCGGGGGGGCCTTTGGTTTTCATGAGCAGTTCTTC.

The chain has TRBV2 and TRBJ1-1; TRBD1 matches at 7 bases. Trimming cost V 5 bases and J 11 bases; bases outside gene matches: 14. Germline CDR1 is SNHLY and CDR2 is FYNNEI. This CDR3 contains 14 residues. CDR3 loop: CASSIGQERSWAFF. CDR3 sequence (DNA): TGTGCCAGCAGTATAGGACAGGAGCGATCGTGGGCTTTCTTT.

The chain recombines TRBV6-6 with TRBJ1-1, with 7 bases fitting TRBD1. CDR1 MNHNY and CDR2 SVGAGI come from the germline V gene (reference sequence). This CDR3 contains 13 residues. V was pared by 4 bases and J by 1 base, with 0 bases of the junction left unmatched. The CDR3 nucleotides read TGTGCCAGCAGTTGGACAGGGAACACTGAAGCTTTCTTT. It translates to CASSWTGNTEAFF.

The rearrangement uses TRBV4-1 and TRBJ1-1, with D perhaps matching TRBD1 (6 bases). This CDR3 has 17 amino acids. Germline V gene lookup returns CDR1 MGHRA and CDR2 YSYEKL. V was cut by 4 bases and J by 0 bases, with 18 bases left in between. CDR3 in amino acids: CASSLVNEGQLNTEAFF. The CDR3 coding sequence is TGCGCCAGCAGCCTAGTCAATGAAGGACAGCTGAACACTGAAGCTTTCTTT.

The chain joins TRBV5-8 to TRBJ1-5; 8 nucleotides match TRBD1. CDR3 length: 15 residues. Trimming removed 1 base from V and 4 bases from J; junction bases left unmatched: 4. Germline V CDR1 and CDR2: SGHTS, YDEGEE. The CDR3 DNA reads as TGTGCCAGCAGCTTGTGGACAGGGTGGAATCAGCCCCAGCATTTT. Amino acid sequence: CASSLWTGWNQPQHF.

This rearrangement joins TRBV11-2 to TRBJ2-7, with D maybe TRBD1 (5 bases). The CDR3 covers 16 residues. Germline lookup yields CDR1 SGHAT and CDR2 FQNNGV. V was shortened by 2 bases and J by 3 bases, with 17 bases between the two germline ends. The CDR3 nucleotides are TGTGCCAGCAGCTTATTAGCTAGGGGTAATCACTACGAGCAGTACTTC. Its translation: CASSLLARGNHYEQYF.

This clone showed up just a few times. This rearrangement joins TRBV6-6 to TRBJ2-7, with 7 bases that match TRBD2. The CDR3 has 16 residues. Looked up from germline, CDR1 is MNHNY and CDR2 is SVGAGI (reference sequence). V was clipped by 0 bases and J by 5 bases; unmatched bases: 10. This CDR3 reads CASSYSPRGSDHEQYF. CDR3 in DNA: TGTGCCAGCAGTTACTCCCCCCGCGGGAGTGACCACGAGCAGTACTTC.

This chain links TRBV9 with TRBJ2-1; the match to TRBD2 covers 8 bases. The CDR3 length is 15 residues. Germline V CDR1 and CDR2: SGDLS, YYNGEE. V dropped 0 bases and J dropped 4; count of bases not matched to a gene: 3. CDR3 amino acids: CASSVAAGVYNEQFF. The CDR3 bases are TGTGCCAGCAGCGTAGCAGCGGGGGTATACAATGAGCAGTTCTTC.

The sample holds one count of this clone. The chain joins TRBV18 to TRBJ2-2, with TRBD1 as a possible D gene (6 bases). The CDR3 is made up of 13 amino acids. CDR1 is KGHSH and CDR2 is LQKENI in the germline V gene. V was shortened by 6 bases and J by 3 bases, with 8 bases between the two germline ends. CDR3 sequence (DNA): TGTGCCAGCTCGTACAGGGACACCGGGGAGCTGTTTTTT. This sequence encodes CASSYRDTGELFF.

The chain links TRBV6-5 to TRBJ2-7, with a possible D match to TRBD2 (5 bases). V was clipped by 8 bases and J by 3 bases, with 17 bases between them. This CDR3 has 14 amino acids. CDR1 MNHEY and CDR2 SVGAGI come from the germline V gene. CDR3 protein: CASGSGARHYEQYF. The CDR3 region has the DNA TGTGCCAGCGGGAGCGGTGCCCGCCACTACGAGCAGTACTTC.

V is TRBV13 and J is TRBJ2-4; D possibly corresponds to TRBD2 (5 bases). V was shortened by 3 bases and J by 5 bases, with 8 bases between the two germline ends. Germline V lookup: CDR1 PRHDT, CDR2 FYEKMQ (reference sequence). CDR3 size: 13 residues. CDR3 in amino acids: CASSFRGQNIQYF. CDR3 sequence (DNA): TGTGCCAGCAGCTTCAGAGGGCAAAACATTCAGTACTTC.